Below, one T cell receptor beta chain is given with its context. These data belong to a study of resident and recirculating memory T cells in vitiligo. Assay used: immunoSEQ multiplex PCR; TCRdb lists only in-frame clones, some missing. The sample holds roughly 76,000 clones; roughly 92% are singletons and the top ten take over 4.5%. Trimming removed 4 bases at V and 0 bases at J, with 13 bases between. The length of the CDR3 is 16 residues. Germline V gene sequence: CDR1 MNHNS, CDR2 SASEGT. Patients had received no treatment within the previous three months. The TCR was taken from a male donor with vitiligo. What was sequenced was blood. The chain uses TRBV6-1 and TRBJ1-5; perhaps TRBD1 as D (6 bases). The CDR3 region is CASSAQGGYSNQPQHF. The DNA for the CDR3 is TGTGCCAGCAGTGCACAGGGTGGTTATAGCAATCAGCCCCAGCATTTT.